Shown below are 10 T cell receptor beta chains from a single sample sequenced in a study of blood T cell repertoires in COVID-19. The table came from immunoSEQ multiplex PCR; TCRdb's copy has only in-frame clones and leaves some out. The table has some 160,000 clones, 80% to 90% seen once. The sample taken for sequencing was peripheral blood. The receptor source for this set is a woman in her 70s who had recovered from COVID-19.

This clone has just one count. V usage is TRBV5-4 and J usage is TRBJ2-2, with TRBD2 identical over 8 bases. The CDR3 has 17 residues. Germline loops: CDR1 SGHNT, CDR2 YYREEE (reference sequence). The V gene end was trimmed by 4 bases and the J gene end by 6 bases; junction bases not matched to a gene: 14. The CDR3: CASSPGGVGSWAGELFF. As DNA, the CDR3 is TGTGCCAGCAGCCCGGGGGGGGTCGGTTCTTGGGCCGGGGAGCTGTTTTTT.

The chain carries TRBV18 and TRBJ1-1; 7 bases are shared with TRBD1. J lost 11 bases, V lost 6 bases, and 12 bases had no gene match. Germline-derived CDR1 and CDR2 are KGHSH and LQKENI. The CDR3 has 13 amino acids. CDR3 residues: CASSPSFGQAAFF. The CDR3 DNA reads as TGTGCCAGCTCCCCGAGCTTTGGACAGGCGGCTTTCTTT.

The CDR3 coding sequence is TGTGCCAGCAGCCGGTCGTGGCACCCCGGGGCTGAAGCTTTCTTT. It yields the protein CASSRSWHPGAEAFF. This rearrangement joins TRBV7-9 to TRBJ1-1; D unresolved. V dropped 5 bases and J dropped 6 bases, with 19 bases sitting between them. The CDR3 is made up of 15 amino acids. Germline CDR1 is SEHNR and CDR2 is FQNEAQ (reference sequence).

The chain links TRBV6-2 or TRBV6-3 to TRBJ2-7, with 8 bases that match TRBD2. Germline V gives CDR1 MNHEY, CDR2 SVGEGT. V dropped 4 bases and J dropped 3; count of bases not matched to a gene: 8. This CDR3 contains 15 residues. The CDR3 bases are TGTGCCAGCAGTTCAGGAGGAGCGGGGGACTACGAGCAGTACTTC. Encoded protein: CASSSGGAGDYEQYF.

V and J are TRBV11-3 and TRBJ2-1, with a tentative D call TRBD2 (6 bases). This CDR3 is 15 amino acids long. The germline V gene has CDR1 SGHNT and CDR2 YENEEA. Trimming pared 5 bases from V and 0 bases from J, leaving 11 bases between. CDR3 in amino acids: CASSRGWGSYNEQFF. The CDR3 DNA reads as TGTGCCAGCAGCCGGGGGTGGGGCTCCTACAATGAGCAGTTCTTC.

The chain combines TRBV4-1 with TRBJ2-3; 13 nucleotides line up with TRBD2. The CDR3 totals 18 residues. CDR1 is MGHRA and CDR2 is YSYEKL in the germline V gene. V shed 4 bases, J shed 3 bases, and the junction held 10 bases outside the gene matches. CDR3 residues: CASSPGGTSGIATDTQYF. Written as DNA, the CDR3 is TGCGCCAGCAGCCCAGGGGGGACTAGCGGGATAGCAACAGATACGCAGTATTTT.

Worth noting for this clone: The junction and the germline gene differ at one end; a read error may be behind it. This chain links TRBV7-7 with TRBJ2-2; 10 bases map to TRBD2. Germline CDR1 is SSHAT and CDR2 is FNYEAQ (reference sequence). This CDR3 comprises 16 residues. CDR3 coding DNA: TGTGCTAGCAGCCCACGGACTAGCGGGAACACCGGGGAGCTGTTTTTT. It is translated as CASSPRTSGNTGELFF. Full variable domain (remainder filled in from reference TRBV7-7 and TRBJ2-2): GAGVSQSPRYKVTKRGQDVTLRCDPISSHATLYWYQQALGQGPEFLTYFNYEAQPDKSGLPSDRFSAERPEGSISTLTIQRTEQRDSAMYRCASSPRTSGNTGELFFGEGSRLTVL.

This clone came up a few times. The chain employs TRBV3-1 (or the pseudogene TRBV3-2) and TRBJ1-2, with D unresolved. Germline-derived CDR1 and CDR2 are LGHDT and YNNKEL (reference sequence). V was clipped by 0 bases and J by 7 bases, with 12 bases between them. The CDR3 is made up of 14 amino acids. The CDR3 loop reads CASSQDVAASGYTF. DNA for the CDR3: TGTGCCAGCAGCCAAGATGTGGCGGCGTCTGGCTACACCTTC.

CDR3 nucleotide sequence: TGTGCCAGCAGCCCGCAAGCGGGAGGAGTGGCCGGGGAGCTGTTTTTT. This gives the protein CASSPQAGGVAGELFF. This chain uses TRBV7-3 with TRBJ2-2; 9 bases are a match to TRBD2. The trim removed 5 bases at V and 6 bases at J, leaving 10 bases unmatched. Germline loops: CDR1 SGHTA, CDR2 FQGTGA. The length of the CDR3 is 16 residues.

This CDR3 reads CASSPTGASETQYF. The CDR3 DNA sequence: TGTGCCAGCAGTCCGACAGGGGCCAGCGAGACCCAGTACTTC. The chain joins TRBV28 to TRBJ2-5; TRBD1 matches 8 bases. V dropped 5 bases and J dropped 5; count of bases not matched to a gene: 7. The V gene's germline CDR1 is MDHEN and CDR2 SYDVKM. The CDR3 sequence is 14 residues long.